What follows describes a single T cell receptor beta chain. Relative to the germline gene, one junction end is altered; a read error may explain this. The sample comes from a study of blood T cell repertoires in COVID-19. Study details: Sites in the United States, Italy and Spain provided acute and convalescent COVID-19 samples. Sources were T cells, B-cell-depleted T cells, or PBMCs; the material itself was cDNA or gDNA.

Original processing methods: Reference gene primer amplification in the assay estimated nucleated cell counts. TCRdb's copy holds only in-frame clones and misses some; the assay was immunoSEQ multiplex PCR. The DNA gave D and trimming, while V, J and clone size come from that table. This sample has 40,000 to 50,000 clones, with 90% found just once. Germline CDR1 and CDR2: SSHAT and FNYEAQ (reference sequence). The CDR3 contains 15 residues. The sample taken for sequencing was peripheral blood. The origin of this receptor is a man aged 65 to 85 with active COVID-19. The gene calls are TRBV7-7 and TRBJ2-1; 8 nucleotides line up with TRBD1. As DNA, the CDR3 is TGTGCTAGCAGCTTAGGTGCAGGGGGCATAGATGAGCAGTTCTTC. It is translated as CASSLGAGGIDEQFF.